The entry below describes one TCR beta chain. Its antigen is currently not known. Base-call qualities are not available, and no considerably larger clone is one nucleotide away. These data originate in a study of blood T cell repertoires in COVID-19 (TCRdb year 2020). Regarding the study in general: Samples covering the acute and convalescent phases of COVID-19 were provided by collaborators in the United States, Italy and Spain. The prospective study material was composed of cDNA or gDNA derived from T cells, B-cell-depleted T cells, or PBMCs. Subjects who had been exposed to COVID-19, were actively infected with it, or had recovered from it provided the deeply sampled blood TCRbeta repertoires that made up the dataset. The repertoires were made available in a free public database intended to serve as a resource for research on the immune response to SARS-CoV-2. Samples came from the ongoing ImmuneRACE study (first 160 participants) plus 1,254 subjects from 6 global collaborators. Sample metadata almost always included a de-identified subject ID, COVID-19 status, age in years and sex. Where available, HLA class I and class II types were taken from metadata supplied by the sample provider and were not determined by assay-based typing. Overall study results and their limits: The amount of clinical and demographic metadata varied by source and participant and was provided uncurated.

Whole blood was collected in K2EDTA tubes by collaborating institutions according to the institutions' own protocols. For TCRbeta analysis, collaborators shipped samples in one of three forms: frozen whole blood, isolated PBMCs, or DNA extracted from either of those sample types. TCRbeta CDR3 regions were amplified from genomic DNA by means of the immunoSEQ Assay, a bias-controlled multiplex PCR. On the study's bioinformatics: The number of nucleated cells in each sample was estimated by amplification of reference gene primers within the assay. Sequence reads were collapsed and filtered to measure the absolute abundance of every unique TCRbeta CDR3 rearrangement. For each sample, productive Simpson clonality was calculated as the square root of Simpson's diversity index across productive rearrangements. The table comes from immuneACCESS by way of TCRdb, which keeps in-frame sequences with V and J called. Part of the clones is missing from these tables; in studies checked, under half for an unresolved V gene and the rest for unknown reasons. D and trimming come from the DNA, and the V and J calls and clone size come from that table. The sample table contains about 92,000 clones; only one count was recorded for less than 85% of them. The ten largest clones add up to over 9% of the sample.

From the cysteine through the phenylalanine, the CDR3 covers 15 amino acids. Solely the CDR3 DNA is kept, with 45 bases framed from the first base. The junction shows trimming of 4 bases on V and 8 bases on J, and the gene matches do not reach 14 bases of it. CDR1 and CDR2 (SQVTM, ANQGSEA) derive from the germline V gene. The clonotype originates from a woman in her 70s with acute or convalescent COVID-19. Sequencing was performed on peripheral blood. This chain is built from TRBV29-1 and TRBJ2-3; TRBD1 agrees with 8 junctional bases. At the DNA level, the sequence is TGCAGCGTTGCAGGACAGGGCCTGCAACCACGTACGCAGTATTTT. This is translated as CSVAGQGLQPRTQYF.